Listed below are T cell receptor beta chains from one sample, sequenced in a study of T-cell memory formation after mild COVID-19. TCRdb re-called the 5' RACE reads through MiXCR, storing one row per CDR3 protein. The sample shows about 310,000 distinct CDR3 sequences, approximately 19% of them seen only once. The sample was PBMCs or a T cell subset sorted from them (not recorded which). These receptor sequences come from a man younger than 30 who had mild COVID-19 (a few samples of this study predate the infection). Cell type and time point are not known. Both conserved end residues are part of each CDR3. D genes are given only for firm matches. Expanded clones get a size class; other rows say once, few or many, or leave the size out.

clone size: few
V gene: TRBV20-1
J gene: TRBJ2-1
D gene: .
CDR3 DNA: TGCAGTGAGGGCGGCCCCGTGGAGCAGTTCTTC
CDR3 protein: CSEGGPVEQFF

clone size: few
V gene: TRBV3-1
J gene: TRBJ1-3
D gene: .
CDR3 DNA: TGTGCCAGCGGGGGGGCCTTCTCGGGAAACACCATATATTTT
CDR3 protein: CASGGAFSGNTIYF

clone size: many
V gene: TRBV4-1
J gene: TRBJ1-2
D gene: .
CDR3 DNA: TGCGCCAGCAGCCTTATCGGGGGCAGGGGAACTAACTATGGCTACACCTTC
CDR3 protein: CASSLIGGRGTNYGYTF

clone size: .
V gene: TRBV4-1
J gene: TRBJ1-4
D gene: .
CDR3 DNA: TGCGCCAGCAGCCAGGCAGGGGAAAAACTGTTTTTT
CDR3 protein: CASSQAGEKLFF

clone size: .
V gene: TRBV18
J gene: TRBJ2-1
D gene: .
CDR3 DNA: TGTGCCAGCTCACCTGGTTTACTGGTCAATGAGCAGTTCTTC
CDR3 protein: CASSPGLLVNEQFF

clone size: few
V gene: TRBV7-2
J gene: TRBJ2-7
D gene: .
CDR3 DNA: TGTGCCAGCAGCATTCTCTACGAGCAGTACTTC
CDR3 protein: CASSILYEQYF

clone size: .
V gene: TRBV5-1
J gene: TRBJ2-3
D gene: TRBD2
CDR3 DNA: TGCGCCAGCAGGTCAACCGGGACTAGCGGGGATACGCAGTATTTT
CDR3 protein: CASRSTGTSGDTQYF

clone size: few
V gene: TRBV18
J gene: TRBJ2-3
D gene: TRBD2
CDR3 DNA: TGTGCCAGCTCACACCGGACTAGCGGGGGATTCACAGATACGCAGTATTTT
CDR3 protein: CASSHRTSGGFTDTQYF

clone size: .
V gene: TRBV12-3/TRBV12-4
J gene: TRBJ2-3
D gene: TRBD2
CDR3 DNA: TGTGCCAGCAGTGAAGGACTAGCGGGGGGGCCCCCAGATACGCAGTATTTT
CDR3 protein: CASSEGLAGGPPDTQYF

clone size: few
V gene: TRBV5-6
J gene: TRBJ2-7
D gene: .
CDR3 DNA: TGTGCCAGCAGCTTGGCCGGGGCCGCGTCCTACGAGCAGTACTTC
CDR3 protein: CASSLAGAASYEQYF

clone size: .
V gene: TRBV7-2
J gene: TRBJ2-1
D gene: .
CDR3 DNA: TGTGCCAGCACCCGGAATTGGATAGGAGCTTACAATGAGCAGTTCTTC
CDR3 protein: CASTRNWIGAYNEQFF

clone size: .
V gene: TRBV20-1
J gene: TRBJ1-2
D gene: .
CDR3 DNA: TGCAGTGCTGGCGGGACCGGGGGCCTACAACAACATTTC
CDR3 protein: CSAGGTGGLQQHF

clone size: few
V gene: TRBV9
J gene: TRBJ2-1
D gene: .
CDR3 DNA: TGTGCCAGCAGCGCCACGACTGGAAGCTCCTACAATGAGCAGTTCTTC
CDR3 protein: CASSATTGSSYNEQFF

clone size: .
V gene: TRBV20-1
J gene: TRBJ1-2
D gene: TRBD1
CDR3 DNA: TGCAGTGCGTTCCGGGACAGGAACTATGGCTACACCTTC
CDR3 protein: CSAFRDRNYGYTF

clone size: .
V gene: TRBV27
J gene: TRBJ2-1
D gene: .
CDR3 DNA: TGTGCCAGCAGCCCAACCGGGACTTCCTACTACAATGAGCAGTTCTTC
CDR3 protein: CASSPTGTSYYNEQFF

clone size: .
V gene: TRBV7-9
J gene: TRBJ2-1
D gene: TRBD2
CDR3 DNA: TGTGCCAGCAGTGGACTAGCGGGGGGGCCGGATGAGCAGTTCTTC
CDR3 protein: CASSGLAGGPDEQFF

clone size: few
V gene: TRBV7-3
J gene: TRBJ2-7
D gene: .
CDR3 DNA: TGTGCCAGCAGCCCGGACCAATCGGGCTACGAGCAGTACTTC
CDR3 protein: CASSPDQSGYEQYF

clone size: few
V gene: TRBV5-6
J gene: TRBJ1-2
D gene: TRBD1
CDR3 DNA: TGTGCCAGCAGCCACAGGGGGTTCAACTATGGCTACACCTTC
CDR3 protein: CASSHRGFNYGYTF

clone size: few
V gene: TRBV2
J gene: TRBJ1-4
D gene: .
CDR3 DNA: TGTGCCAGCTTGCTCGGGGATACTAATGAAAAACTGTTTTTT
CDR3 protein: CASLLGDTNEKLFF

clone size: .
V gene: TRBV4-1
J gene: TRBJ1-1
D gene: .
CDR3 DNA: TGCGCCAGCAGCCAAGATGACAGGAGTACAGCTTTCTTT
CDR3 protein: CASSQDDRSTAFF

clone size: .
V gene: TRBV9
J gene: TRBJ2-3
D gene: .
CDR3 DNA: TGTGCCAGCAGCGTAGCAAGGGGAGATACGCAGTATTTT
CDR3 protein: CASSVARGDTQYF

clone size: .
V gene: TRBV7-3
J gene: TRBJ2-3
D gene: .
CDR3 DNA: TGTGCTACCGCATGGGGCGCCGGAGATACGCAGTATTTT
CDR3 protein: CATAWGAGDTQYF

clone size: few
V gene: TRBV5-1
J gene: TRBJ2-1
D gene: .
CDR3 DNA: TGCGCCAGCAGCTTCAGGCTTAATGAGCAGTTCTTC
CDR3 protein: CASSFRLNEQFF

clone size: few
V gene: TRBV11-2
J gene: TRBJ1-1
D gene: TRBD1
CDR3 DNA: TGTGCCAGCAGTTTTACCGGGACAGGAAACACTGAAGCTTTCTTT
CDR3 protein: CASSFTGTGNTEAFF

clone size: .
V gene: TRBV12-3/TRBV12-4
J gene: TRBJ1-2
D gene: .
CDR3 DNA: TGTGCCAGCAGTTTTTCGACAGGTCCCTCCTTC
CDR3 protein: CASSFSTGPSF

clone size: few
V gene: TRBV7-9
J gene: TRBJ1-1
D gene: TRBD1
CDR3 DNA: TGTGCCAGCAGCAGCCCCCCGACAGGGTGGTCCACTGAAGCTTTCTTT
CDR3 protein: CASSSPPTGWSTEAFF

clone size: .
V gene: TRBV29-1
J gene: TRBJ2-3
D gene: TRBD2
CDR3 DNA: TGCAGCGTTGAAGTTTCGCGGGGGGCGCAAGATACGCAGTATTTT
CDR3 protein: CSVEVSRGAQDTQYF